These 10 T cell receptor beta chains were sequenced from one sample in a study of OX40 agonist ivuxolimab in advanced cancers. Method: immunoSEQ multiplex PCR; TCRdb's copy keeps in-frame clones and lacks some. The sample records approximately 50,000 clones, roughly four fifths being singletons. The specimen was CD4+ or CD8+ T cells sorted from blood, collected in a trial of the OX40 agonist ivuxolimab. These receptors were taken from an adult with an advanced solid tumor such as melanoma, head and neck, liver or kidney cancer.

Points on this clone: An end of the junction does not agree with germline; a read error may underlie this. The chain has TRBV5-1 and TRBJ1-2, with no clear D. The germline V gene encodes CDR1 SGHRS and CDR2 YFSETQ. The CDR3 covers 14 residues. The DNA for the CDR3 is TGCGCCAGCAGCTTGTTTGAGACTAAGTATGGCTACACCTTC. Protein product: CASSLFETKYGYTF. The whole variable domain, remainder taken from reference TRBV5-1 and TRBJ1-2, is KAGVTQTPRYLIKTRGQQVTLSCSPISGHRSVSWYQQTPGQGLQFLFEYFSETQRNKGNFPGRFSGRQFSNSRSEMNVSTLELGDSALYLCASSLFETKYGYTFGSGTRLTVV.

V and J are TRBV5-1 and TRBJ2-3; possibly TRBD1 or TRBD2 for D (5 bases each). Trimming shortened V by 4 bases and J by 1 base, and 16 bases separated the two germline ends. This CDR3 is 16 amino acids long. Germline loops: CDR1 SGHRS, CDR2 YFSETQ. CDR3 bases: TGCGCCAGCAGCCTCCTTTATAGAGGGGGCACAGATACGCAGTATTTT. As protein: CASSLLYRGGTDTQYF. The full variable domain, with the rest looked up from reference TRBV5-1 and TRBJ2-3, is KAGVTQTPRYLIKTRGQQVTLSCSPISGHRSVSWYQQTPGQGLQFLFEYFSETQRNKGNFPGRFSGRQFSNSRSEMNVSTLELGDSALYLCASSLLYRGGTDTQYFGPGTRLTVL.

This chain joins TRBV2 and TRBJ1-6; D uncertain. Trimming removed 6 bases from V and 1 base from J, with 16 bases in between. The CDR3 consists of 17 residues. Germline V gives CDR1 SNHLY, CDR2 FYNNEI. CDR3 sequence: CASRAGLGRSYNSPLHF. CDR3 sequence (DNA): TGTGCCAGCAGGGCGGGTTTGGGGAGATCCTATAATTCACCCCTCCACTTT.

The rearrangement uses TRBV28 and TRBJ1-1; D not resolved. The CDR3 runs to 11 residues. Germline V gene lookup returns CDR1 MDHEN and CDR2 SYDVKM. V lost 6 bases, J lost 7 bases, and 9 bases lay in between. The CDR3 loop is CASRQDYEAFF. For the CDR3, the DNA is TGTGCCAGCAGACAAGATTATGAAGCTTTCTTT. Variable domain in full (rest from reference TRBV28 and TRBJ1-1): DVKVTQSSRYLVKRTGEKVFLECVQDMDHENMFWYRQDPGLGLRLIYFSYDVKMKEKGDIPEGYSVSREKKERFSLILESASTNQTSMYLCASRQDYEAFFGQGTRLTVV.

The rearrangement uses TRBV11-3 and TRBJ2-2; 10 bases fit TRBD1. The CDR3 is made up of 15 amino acids. Germline-derived CDR1 and CDR2 are SGHNT and YENEEA. Germline trimming cut 2 bases from V and 7 bases from J; bases unmatched to any gene: 4. CDR3 in DNA: TGTGCCAGCAGCTTACGGGACAGGGGCGGCGGGGAGCTGTTTTTT. It codes for CASSLRDRGGGELFF.

The chain carries TRBV15 and TRBJ2-3; D remains unclear. CDR1 LNHNV and CDR2 YYDKDF come from the germline V gene (reference sequence). This CDR3 region has 13 residues. The germline V and J ends were trimmed by 5 bases and 9 bases, with 15 bases remaining between them. CDR3 sequence reads: CATSVRAEITQYF. The CDR3 coding sequence is TGTGCCACCAGCGTAAGGGCGGAGATAACGCAGTATTTT.

The V gene is TRBV2, the J gene TRBJ2-2; D unresolved. Trimming removed 8 bases from V and 1 base from J, with 5 bases in between. CDR3 length equals 12 residues. CDR1 is SNHLY, CDR2 FYNNEI, per germline. CDR3 sequence: CASQLNTGELFF. As DNA, the CDR3 is TGTGCCAGCCAGCTGAACACCGGGGAGCTGTTTTTT.

The V gene is TRBV5-4, the J gene TRBJ2-3; D is undetermined. This CDR3 contains 13 residues. Germline V gene sequence: CDR1 SGHNT, CDR2 YYREEE (reference sequence). The ends were cut back, 0 bases at V and 1 base at J, with 3 bases in the middle. In nucleotides, the CDR3 is TGTGCCAGCAGCTTGGATGGCACAGATACGCAGTATTTT. It encodes CASSLDGTDTQYF.

V gene TRBV7-3 combines with J gene TRBJ2-5; D might be TRBD1 (5 bases). The CDR3 consists of 15 residues. The V end lost 3 bases, the J end lost 5 bases, and 16 bases lay between the germline ends. Germline-derived CDR1 and CDR2 are SGHTA and FQGTGA. In DNA, the CDR3 is TGTGCCAGCAGCTTCCAAGGTTCAGGGAAGGAGACCCAGTACTTC. This encodes CASSFQGSGKETQYF.

The sample holds a few counts of this clone. The chain joins TRBV4-1 to TRBJ2-7, with D possibly being TRBD1 or TRBD2 (7 bases each). The V end was cut by 4 bases, the J end by 5 bases, with 21 bases between. Germline CDR1 MGHRA, CDR2 YSYEKL. CDR3 length: 16 amino acids. The CDR3 nucleotides read TGCGCCAGCAGCCGACGGTGGGAGGGGGCGACCCACGAGCAGTACTTC. Its protein is CASSRRWEGATHEQYF.